Listed here are 2 T cell receptor beta chains from one sample, sequenced in a study of shared clonotypes between healthy human individuals. Sequenced by immunoSEQ multiplex PCR; TCRdb stores in-frame clones only, minus some. The profile covers hundreds of thousands of clones, with more than 70% appearing a single time and 1.5% to 2% taken by the ten largest. Sequenced sample: memory CD4+ T cells sorted from blood. Subset in this sample: CD45RA-negative fraction. These TCRs come from a woman in her 30s in good health.

This clone has only one observation. The V call is TRBV6-5, the J call TRBJ1-2; possibly TRBD1 for D (5 bases). Trimming pared 0 bases from V and 4 bases from J, leaving 12 bases between. The CDR3 consists of 15 residues. Germline values: CDR1 MNHEY, CDR2 SVGAGI. This CDR3 is CASSYSGRTLYGYTF. In DNA, the CDR3 is TGTGCCAGCAGTTACTCGGGGAGGACACTCTATGGCTACACCTTC.

The gene calls are TRBV28 and TRBJ1-3; 7 nucleotides match TRBD1. Germline CDR1 is MDHEN and CDR2 is SYDVKM. The CDR3 is 15 amino acids. Trimming took 6 bases from V and 0 from J; bases not matched to a gene: 5. CDR3 loop: CASSRGTVSGNTIYF. In DNA form, the CDR3 reads TGTGCCAGCAGCCGCGGGACAGTCTCTGGAAACACCATATATTTT.